These 16 T cell receptor beta chains share one sample of origin, sequenced in a study of control samples from healthy donors and cancer patients. TCRdb keeps only in-frame clones here, not all; method: immunoSEQ multiplex PCR. The sample lists 40,000 to 55,000 clones, about 93% occurring once. The source material was PBMCs. Receptor source: a woman between 50 and 59 years old with head and neck cancer.

V is TRBV7-7 and J is TRBJ2-2, with 8 positions matching TRBD1. CDR1 and CDR2 (germline): SSHAT, FNYEAQ (reference sequence). Losses at the gene ends were 4 bases for V and 7 bases for J; bases not matched to a gene: 8. The CDR3 totals 15 residues. The CDR3 DNA reads as TGTGCCAGCAGCTCCGGACAGGGTGGGAGCGGGGAGCTGTTTTTT. It yields the protein CASSSGQGGSGELFF.

The chain links TRBV20-1 to TRBJ2-1; the match to TRBD2 covers 12 bases. The germline V gene encodes CDR1 DFQATT and CDR2 SNEGSKA (reference sequence). J was trimmed by 9 bases and V by 3 bases; bases with no gene match: 9. CDR3 size: 15 residues. Here the CDR3 reads CSASTTSGRIGEQFF. The CDR3 region has the DNA TGCAGTGCTAGTACGACTAGCGGGAGAATCGGTGAGCAGTTCTTC.

The V and J genes are TRBV2 and TRBJ1-4; TRBD1 matches 10 bases. The trim removed 1 base at V and 6 bases at J, leaving 2 bases unmatched. The CDR3 runs 15 residues. Germline V gene lookup returns CDR1 SNHLY and CDR2 FYNNEI. CDR3 coding DNA: TGTGCCAGCAGTGAAGAGGGACAGGGGTATGAAAAACTGTTTTTT. Translating it yields CASSEEGQGYEKLFF.

This clone was detected a few times. The rearrangement links TRBV29-1 to TRBJ1-1; D is possibly TRBD1 (6 bases). This CDR3 region has 13 residues. V was pared by 3 bases and J by 5 bases, with 13 bases between. CDR1 and CDR2 from the germline V gene are SQVTM and ANQGSEA. DNA of the CDR3: TGCAGCGTTGAGCGAGGGGGAGGAACTGAAGCTTTCTTT. As protein: CSVERGGGTEAFF. Full variable domain (rest looked up from reference TRBV29-1 and TRBJ1-1): SAVISQKPSRDICQRGTSLTIQCQVDSQVTMMFWYRQQPGQSLTLIATANQGSEATYESGFVIDKFPISRPNLTFSTLTVSNMSPEDSSIYLCSVERGGGTEAFFGQGTRLTVV.

The chain links TRBV5-5 to TRBJ2-7; the D gene is possibly TRBD2 (6 bases). V was shortened by 0 bases and J by 3 bases, with 13 bases between the two germline ends. Germline CDR1 SGHKS, CDR2 YYEKEE (reference sequence). The CDR3 has 15 amino acids. CDR3 protein: CASSLDGGTGYEQYF. The CDR3 nucleotides are TGTGCCAGCAGCTTGGATGGGGGGACGGGCTACGAGCAGTACTTC.

The V call is TRBV2, the J call TRBJ2-7; D not resolved. CDR1 and CDR2 (germline): SNHLY, FYNNEI. The CDR3 consists of 11 residues. V dropped 5 bases and J dropped 4 bases, with 6 bases sitting between them. CDR3 sequence (DNA): TGTGCCAGCAGTCCAATATACGAGCAGTACTTC. The encoded protein is CASSPIYEQYF.

The chain carries TRBV6-6 and TRBJ1-1; D perhaps matches TRBD1 (6 bases). CDR1 and CDR2 (germline): MNHNY, SVGAGI (reference sequence). The V end lost 6 bases, the J end lost 4 bases, and 9 bases lay between the germline ends. The CDR3 spans 12 residues. The CDR3 here is CASSHRATEAFF. In nucleotides, the CDR3 is TGTGCCAGCAGCCACAGGGCCACTGAAGCTTTCTTT.

This sequence joins TRBV4-2 and TRBJ2-3; D may be TRBD2 (6 bases). CDR1 LGHNA and CDR2 YNFKEQ come from the germline V gene. The length of the CDR3 is 14 residues. Trimming cost V 6 bases and J 1 base, with 11 bases left between them. The CDR3 reads CASRMSSGTDTQYF. CDR3 nucleotide sequence: TGTGCCAGCAGAATGTCTAGCGGCACAGATACGCAGTATTTT.

The chain combines TRBV6-6 with TRBJ2-3, with D uncertain. Germline V gene lookup returns CDR1 MNHNY and CDR2 SVGAGI (reference sequence). V was clipped by 0 bases and J by 2 bases, with 3 bases between them. The CDR3 runs 13 residues. In DNA, the CDR3 is TGTGCCAGCAGTTACTCCTTCACAGATACGCAGTATTTT. This translates into CASSYSFTDTQYF.

This clone showed up just a few times. The V gene is TRBV4-1, the J gene TRBJ1-5, with D possibly TRBD1 on 6 matching bases. The CDR3 runs to 15 residues. V was clipped by 3 bases and J by 4 bases, with 13 bases between them. The germline V gene has CDR1 MGHRA and CDR2 YSYEKL. CDR3 in amino acids: CASSQGATTNQPQHF. The DNA for the CDR3 is TGCGCCAGCAGCCAGGGGGCTACTACAAATCAGCCCCAGCATTTT.

This rearrangement joins TRBV9 to TRBJ2-7, with D tentatively TRBD2 (5 bases). Germline V gene sequence: CDR1 SGDLS, CDR2 YYNGEE. This CDR3 spans 15 amino acids. The V end was cut by 4 bases, the J end by 2 bases, with 16 bases between. CDR3 coding DNA: TGTGCCAGCAGCCCCGGACTGCACTCCACCTACGAGCAGTACTTC. It translates to CASSPGLHSTYEQYF.

This chain links TRBV7-2 with TRBJ2-7; 10 nucleotides agree with TRBD1. Trimming took 5 bases from V and 5 from J; bases not matched to a gene: 3. CDR3 length equals 13 residues. The V gene's germline CDR1 is SGHTA and CDR2 FQGNSA. CDR3: CASSQDRGNEQYF. In nucleotides, the CDR3 is TGTGCCAGCAGCCAGGACAGGGGGAACGAGCAGTACTTC.

The rearrangement joins TRBV19 to TRBJ1-2; D is uncertain. This CDR3 spans 13 amino acids. Germline V CDR1 and CDR2: LNHDA, SQIVND (reference sequence). Trimming took 3 bases from V and 5 from J, leaving 10 bases between them. Written as DNA, the CDR3 is TGTGCCAGTAGTATCTTGACCGGATATGGCTACACCTTC. Amino acids: CASSILTGYGYTF. Based on the CDR3 plus reference TRBV19 and TRBJ1-2, the full variable domain is DGGITQSPKYLFRKEGQNVTLSCEQNLNHDAMYWYRQDPGQGLRLIYYSQIVNDFQKGDIAEGYSVSREKKESFPLTVTSAQKNPTAFYLCASSILTGYGYTFGSGTRLTVV.

Here the CDR3 DNA reads TGTGCCAGCAGTACCCCGGGAGCCCCTTACAATGAGCAGTTCTTC. Its protein product is CASSTPGAPYNEQFF. The genes are TRBV27 and TRBJ2-1; D may be TRBD2 (6 bases). The V gene's germline CDR1 is MNHEY and CDR2 SMNVEV (reference sequence). The CDR3 extends over 15 amino acids. Trimming shortened V by 5 bases and J by 4 bases, and 15 bases separated the two germline ends.

The CDR3 bases are TGTGCCAGCAGCGCGACCTTTAGCGGGAGGGTATCCACGAACACCGGGGAGCTGTTTTTT. As protein: CASSATFSGRVSTNTGELFF. The V call is TRBV9, the J call TRBJ2-2; 11 nucleotides match TRBD2. The CDR3 has 20 amino acids. V shed 3 bases and J 0 bases; nucleotides not matched to a gene: 13. In germline, CDR1 is SGDLS, CDR2 YYNGEE.

The chain combines TRBV28 with TRBJ2-1; TRBD1 aligns across 9 bases. Looked up from germline, CDR1 is MDHEN and CDR2 is SYDVKM. This CDR3 has 15 amino acids. Unmatched junction bases numbered 8, after V lost 5 bases and J lost 6 bases. The CDR3 region is CASSPWDRVGNEQFF. CDR3 sequence (DNA): TGTGCCAGCAGTCCATGGGACAGGGTCGGCAATGAGCAGTTCTTC.